Shown below are 30 T cell receptor beta chains from a single sample sequenced in a study of human T cells and chemical hapten exposure. The time point was: patch test 1, 2 weeks after DPC sensitization. The treatment is: therapeutic diphenylcyclopropenone sensitization with weekly scalp DPC. A single record per CDR3 protein comes from TCRdb applying MiXCR to the RACE reads. This table holds fewer than 95,000 distinct CDR3 sequences, approximately 10% found once. Material: whole blood, obtained in connection with sensitization to the hapten diphenylcyclopropenone (DPC). All receptors derive from a man aged 35 to 55 with alopecia areata. Some clones in this sample may be carry-over from other donors' samples.

The chain has TRBV29-1 and TRBJ2-5; 7 bases map to TRBD1. The V and J ends lost 4 bases and 2 bases, in that order; junction bases with no gene match: 1. Germline values: CDR1 SQVTM, CDR2 ANQGSEA. The CDR3 is 12 residues long. The CDR3, as DNA: TGCAGCGTTGGGACAGGACAAGAGACCCAGTACTTC. It is translated as CSVGTGQETQYF.

This clonotype was counted at least ten times. This chain joins TRBV3-1 and TRBJ1-3; D unresolved. The germline V and J ends were trimmed by 6 bases and 0 bases, with 12 bases remaining between them. Germline CDR1 reads LGHDT; CDR2 reads YNNKEL (reference sequence). CDR3 length: 15 residues. CDR3 region: CASRPNSNSGNTIYF. The CDR3 DNA reads as TGTGCCAGCAGACCGAACAGCAACTCTGGAAACACCATATATTTT.

This clonotype was detected ten times or more. The CDR3 DNA sequence: TGTGCCAGCAGCTCATCTCTTGGGGGCTGGGCAGCAGATACGCAGTATTTT. Its protein product is CASSSSLGGWAADTQYF. The V gene is TRBV7-2, the J gene TRBJ2-3; maybe TRBD1 (6 bases). The CDR3 has 17 residues. Trimming stripped 4 bases from V and 4 bases from J, with 21 bases between. Germline V gives CDR1 SGHTA, CDR2 FQGNSA.

Many counts were recorded for this clonotype. The chain combines TRBV15 with TRBJ2-1, with 11 bases identical to TRBD2. CDR1 is LNHNV, CDR2 YYDKDF, per germline (reference sequence). J gave up 9 bases and V 1 base, and 5 bases lay outside the gene matches. The CDR3 covers 15 residues. As DNA, the CDR3 is TGTGCCACCAGCAGAGGACTAGCGGGATACGGTGAGCAGTTCTTC. It is translated as CATSRGLAGYGEQFF.

This clonotype occurred once. This chain uses TRBV5-1 with TRBJ2-3, with D uncertain. The V and J ends lost 0 bases and 3 bases respectively, with 11 bases between them. Germline V CDR1 and CDR2: SGHRS, YFSETQ. The CDR3 is 15 amino acids. In nucleotides, the CDR3 is TGCGCCAGCAGCTTGGTTGGCGGCTTAACAGATACGCAGTATTTT. This encodes CASSLVGGLTDTQYF.

This chain connects TRBV4-3 to TRBJ2-2, with 9 bases that match TRBD1. This CDR3 is 15 amino acids long. CDR1 and CDR2 (germline): LGHNA, YSLEER. The J segment lost 4 bases and the V segment lost 5 bases, leaving 5 bases of the junction unmatched. Here the CDR3 reads CASSATTGGTGELFF. The CDR3 coding sequence is TGCGCCAGCAGCGCGACGACAGGGGGCACCGGGGAGCTGTTTTTT.

This clonotype came up a few times. V usage is TRBV3-1 and J usage is TRBJ2-5; a weak D match, TRBD2 (5 bases). The CDR3 runs 14 residues. Trimming removed 7 bases from V and 3 bases from J, with 15 bases in between. Germline values: CDR1 LGHDT, CDR2 YNNKEL (reference sequence). The CDR3 reads CASIERSREETQYF. Here the CDR3 DNA reads TGTGCCAGCATCGAAAGGTCGCGGGAAGAGACCCAGTACTTC.

This clonotype showed up many times. The chain has TRBV12-3 or TRBV12-4 and TRBJ2-1, with TRBD1 matching over 9 bases. The CDR3 contains 13 residues. V was pared by 5 bases and J by 6 bases, with 2 bases of the junction left unmatched. In DNA, the CDR3 is TGTGCCAGCAGTCGGACAGGGGTCAATGAGCAGTTCTTC. It is translated as CASSRTGVNEQFF.

This clonotype was found a few times. V usage is TRBV4-1 and J usage is TRBJ1-5; TRBD1 matches 7 bases. Germline V gene lookup returns CDR1 MGHRA and CDR2 YSYEKL. The CDR3 covers 18 residues. Germline trimming cut 0 bases from V and 2 bases from J; bases unmatched to any gene: 10. DNA of the CDR3: TGCGCCAGCAGCCAAGATGCAGGGGGAGTTTCGGGCAATCAGCCCCAGCATTTT. Amino acid sequence: CASSQDAGGVSGNQPQHF.

The rearrangement joins TRBV7-9 to TRBJ2-1; 12 bases fit TRBD2. Trimming took 2 bases from V and 0 from J; bases not matched to a gene: 11. Looked up from germline, CDR1 is SEHNR and CDR2 is FQNEAQ (reference sequence). This CDR3 has 20 residues. The CDR3 spells CASSLPRLAGVPSSYNEQFF. In DNA form, the CDR3 reads TGTGCCAGCAGCTTACCAAGACTAGCGGGAGTTCCTAGCTCCTACAATGAGCAGTTCTTC.

This chain joins TRBV27 and TRBJ2-7; D gene uncertain. Trimming left V 5 bases short and J 2 bases short, with 16 bases between. Germline V CDR1 and CDR2: MNHEY, SMNVEV (reference sequence). CDR3 size: 15 residues. This CDR3 is CASSPPGPRPYEQYF. The DNA of the CDR3 is TGTGCCAGCAGTCCCCCCGGTCCCAGACCCTACGAGCAGTACTTC.

This chain links TRBV20-1 with TRBJ2-1; D remains unclear. The CDR3 extends over 12 amino acids. Germline assignment: CDR1 DFQATT and CDR2 SNEGSKA (reference sequence). V was trimmed by 3 bases and J by 4 bases, leaving 7 bases between them. This chain's CDR3 is CSASYRYNEQFF. The CDR3 DNA is TGCAGTGCTAGCTACCGGTACAATGAGCAGTTCTTC.

This chain joins TRBV5-1 and TRBJ1-4; the match to TRBD1 covers 7 bases. CDR3 length: 16 amino acids. The junction had 9 bases not matched to a gene; V was cut back by 4 bases and J by 3 bases. Germline V gene data show CDR1 as SGHRS and CDR2 as YFSETQ. The CDR3 protein is CASSPADRTSNEKLFF. The CDR3 DNA follows: TGCGCCAGCAGCCCCGCGGACAGGACCTCTAATGAAAAACTGTTTTTT.

V gene TRBV6-5 combines with J gene TRBJ2-3; 13 bases agree with TRBD2. The CDR3 consists of 17 residues. The ends lost 6 bases at V and 8 bases at J; junction bases unmatched: 14. Germline V lookup: CDR1 MNHEY, CDR2 SVGAGI. In DNA form, the CDR3 reads TGTGCCAGCAGCAGGGCCCGGACTAGCGGGGGCCCGGGTACGCAGTATTTT. This gives the protein CASSRARTSGGPGTQYF.

This chain joins TRBV12-3 or TRBV12-4 and TRBJ2-3; D ambiguous. Trimming took off 8 bases at V and 2 bases at J, with 14 bases between the two ends. CDR3 length: 14 amino acids. The CDR3 DNA follows: TGTGCCAGCTTGGTCGGGCCGAACACAGATACGCAGTATTTT. Translating gives CASLVGPNTDTQYF.

In this sample, this clonotype turned up a few times. Here the CDR3 reads CASSLGYSGIDFNEQFF. The CDR3 region has the DNA TGTGCCAGCAGCTTAGGTTATAGCGGGATAGACTTCAATGAGCAGTTCTTC. The chain uses TRBV7-8 and TRBJ2-1, with 8 positions matching TRBD2. V shed 1 base, J shed 6 bases, and the junction held 11 bases outside the gene matches. Germline V lookup: CDR1 SGHVS, CDR2 FQNEAQ. The length of the CDR3 is 17 residues.

This chain connects TRBV2 to TRBJ1-2; D possibly corresponds to TRBD1 (5 bases). The CDR3 contains 16 residues. The germline gives CDR1 SNHLY, CDR2 FYNNEI. The V end was cut by 0 bases, the J end by 4 bases, with 15 bases between. The CDR3 here is CASSEALAGGGYGYTF. CDR3 nucleotides: TGTGCCAGCAGTGAAGCCTTGGCCGGGGGGGGCTATGGCTACACCTTC.

This clonotype has more than one count but fewer than ten. V gene TRBV3-1 combines with J gene TRBJ2-5, with TRBD2 matching 9 bases. This CDR3 has 15 amino acids. Looked up from germline, CDR1 is LGHDT and CDR2 is YNNKEL (reference sequence). J lost 7 bases, V lost 8 bases, and 14 bases had no gene match. The CDR3 region has the DNA TGTGCCAGCGGGCCTCTCTCGCGGGAGGGGGTGACCCAGTACTTC. This translates into CASGPLSREGVTQYF.

Only a few counts were recorded for this clonotype. The V gene is TRBV20-1, the J gene TRBJ2-5; 7 bases fit TRBD1. With 0 bases clipped from V and 0 bases from J, the junction kept 10 bases outside the gene matches. CDR1 and CDR2 from the germline V gene are DFQATT and SNEGSKA (reference sequence). The CDR3 runs 17 residues. This chain's CDR3 is CSARDVFGTAYQETQYF. DNA for the CDR3: TGCAGTGCTAGAGACGTATTTGGGACAGCTTACCAAGAGACCCAGTACTTC.

The rearrangement links TRBV6-5 to TRBJ2-7; 8 bases fit TRBD2. The CDR3 runs 15 residues. J gave up 2 bases and V 4 bases, and 7 bases lay outside the gene matches. CDR1 is MNHEY and CDR2 is SVGAGI in the germline V gene. CDR3 in DNA: TGTGCCAGCAGTTCAAAAACTAGCGGACCCTACGAGCAGTACGTC. Its translation: CASSSKTSGPYEQYV.

The chain has TRBV19 and TRBJ2-3; D call uncertain. Between the trimmed V and J ends, which lost 2 bases and 2 bases, there was a span of 11 bases. The germline gives CDR1 LNHDA, CDR2 SQIVND (reference sequence). The CDR3 is 15 amino acids. The CDR3 sequence: CASSIFPGSTDTQYF. The CDR3, as DNA: TGTGCCAGTAGTATATTCCCCGGGTCCACAGATACGCAGTATTTT.

This clonotype appeared a few times. The chain couples TRBV11-2 to TRBJ2-1; D is ambiguous. Germline V CDR1 and CDR2: SGHAT, FQNNGV. The CDR3 runs 13 residues. The V gene lost 4 bases and the J gene lost 7 bases, with 11 bases spanning the gap. Written as DNA, the CDR3 is TGTGCCAGCAGCTCGCTTATGTGGAATGAGCAGTTCTTC. Encoded protein: CASSSLMWNEQFF.

The chain employs TRBV5-6 and TRBJ2-7, with D possibly TRBD2 on 5 matching bases. V lost 1 base to trimming and J lost 2 bases, with 16 bases between them. This CDR3 is 16 amino acids long. CDR1 is SGHDT, CDR2 YYEEEE, per germline. Here the CDR3 DNA reads TGTGCCAGCAGCTTGCTGGCGGGCGGGTCGGCCTACGAGCAGTACTTC. It yields the protein CASSLLAGGSAYEQYF.

This clonotype has a handful of counts. In nucleotides, the CDR3 is TGTGCCAGCAGCCAGCTACAGGGGGCGACTGGAAACACCATATATTTT. This encodes CASSQLQGATGNTIYF. The V call is TRBV3-1, the J call TRBJ1-3, with 9 bases that match TRBD1. The CDR3 length is 16 residues. The V gene end was trimmed by 3 bases and the J gene end by 2 bases; junction bases not matched to a gene: 5. Germline CDR1 LGHDT, CDR2 YNNKEL (reference sequence).

The chain combines TRBV28 with TRBJ2-7, with D perhaps matching TRBD2 (6 bases). The V end lost 0 bases, the J end lost 1 base, and 7 bases lay between the germline ends. The germline CDR1 and CDR2 sequences are MDHEN and SYDVKM. The CDR3 has 14 amino acids. CDR3 nucleotides: TGTGCCAGCAGTTTATGGGGGAGGTCCTACGAGCAGTACGTC. Translated, it gives CASSLWGRSYEQYV.

This clonotype was detected many times. The V and J genes are TRBV6-2 or TRBV6-3 and TRBJ2-3, with 13 bases lining up with TRBD2. With 1 base clipped from V and 4 bases from J, the junction kept 2 bases outside the gene matches. Germline V lookup: CDR1 MNHEY, CDR2 SVGEGT. The CDR3 totals 16 residues. The DNA for the CDR3 is TGTGCCAGCAGTTACTGGACTAGCGGGAGCGCAGATACGCAGTATTTT. This translates into CASSYWTSGSADTQYF.

In this sample, this clonotype turned up a few times. The rearrangement uses TRBV5-1 and TRBJ2-1; D could derive from TRBD1 or TRBD2 (5 bases each). The germline CDR1 and CDR2 sequences are SGHRS and YFSETQ. The CDR3 is 15 residues long. The V end lost 2 bases, the J end lost 6 bases, and 15 bases lay between the germline ends. CDR3 in DNA: TGCGCCAGCAGCTTAACGGGACGCCCGGTCAATGAGCAGTTCTTC. Protein product: CASSLTGRPVNEQFF.

This clonotype was detected a few times. The CDR3 region has the DNA TGTGCCAGCAGTTTCCCGGGACTGGAACGGGATACGCAGTATTTT. Translation gives CASSFPGLERDTQYF. This sequence joins TRBV28 and TRBJ2-3; D may be TRBD2 (6 bases). The ends were cut back, 3 bases at V and 6 bases at J, with 16 bases in the middle. CDR1 and CDR2 from the germline V gene are MDHEN and SYDVKM. The CDR3 loop spans 15 amino acids.

This clonotype was detected only a few times. V gene TRBV12-3 or TRBV12-4 combines with J gene TRBJ1-6; possibly TRBD1 for D (5 bases). This CDR3 comprises 15 residues. Trimming took off 6 bases at V and 7 bases at J, with 16 bases between the two ends. CDR3 DNA: TGTGCCAGCAGAACTGGGACTATAACCAATTCACCCCTCCACTTT. Translation: CASRTGTITNSPLHF.

The sample holds a few counts of this clonotype. The V call is TRBV7-8, the J call TRBJ1-5; TRBD1 is a possible D gene (5 bases). V was shortened by 0 bases and J by 0 bases, with 15 bases between the two germline ends. Germline CDR1 SGHVS, CDR2 FQNEAQ. The length of the CDR3 is 18 residues. In nucleotides, the CDR3 is TGTGCCAGCAGCTTAGCTACGCAGGGAACCCCTAGCAATCAGCCCCAGCATTTT. This codes for CASSLATQGTPSNQPQHF.